The entry below describes one T cell receptor (beta chain). For the second PCR, which ran for about 6 to 11 cycles, a sample-barcoded 5' primer and a J-beta primer mix were used. MiXCR was run by TCRdb on the 5' RACE reads, yielding one entry per CDR3 protein. The sample has under 750,000 distinct CDR3 sequences, 40% to 55% seen once. The data stem from a study of blood T cells in healthy people across ages. The receptor comes from an elderly man in good health. The sequenced sample consisted of blood.

CDR3 bases: TGTGCCAGCAGTTTATCGGGGGCGCCGTCCGGTGGCTACACCTTC. Encoded protein: CASSLSGAPSGGYTF. V usage is TRBV27 and J usage is TRBJ1-2; TRBD1 might be the D (6 bases). This CDR3 has 15 residues. In germline, CDR1 is MNHEY, CDR2 SMNVEV (reference sequence). V gave up 0 bases and J gave up 7 bases, with 15 bases separating them.